This TCR beta chain emerged from a study of brain T cells in children with intractable seizures. Sequencing used immunoSEQ multiplex PCR; TCRdb keeps in-frame clones, though not all of them. The sample holds 60,000 to 85,000 clones, roughly 91% seen once. CDR3 length: 11 residues. V lost 1 base and J lost 7, with 4 bases in between. The germline V gene encodes CDR1 SEHNR and CDR2 FQNEAQ (reference sequence). The chain couples TRBV7-9 to TRBJ1-1, with D unresolved. The sample here was peripheral blood, taken at surgery. The receptor was isolated from a boy under two years old with tuberous sclerosis and intractable seizures. The CDR3 protein is CASSLVVEAFF. The CDR3 DNA reads as TGTGCCAGCAGCTTAGTGGTTGAAGCTTTCTTT.